The sequence of this T cell receptor beta chain was determined in a study of T cell responses to AZD1222 COVID-19 vaccine. Overall study results and limits: Clonal diversity was possibly underestimated, and the donors were mostly white British, with more females. Vaccine-related CD4 TCRs covered spike, predominating at 160-218 and 743-854. Targets within unmutated variant regions were reportedly found for nearly half of spike-specific TCRs.

This clone was observed a handful of times. Its specificity is unknown. Sequencing used immunoSEQ multiplex PCR; TCRdb keeps in-frame clones, though not all of them. The repertoire holds about 78,000 clones, with about 82% as singletons. This TCR derives from an adult in good health. Sequencing used peripheral blood, obtained on day 0 of AZD1222 vaccination.

The chain's CDR3 is CASSTEESYNSPLHF. The CDR3 DNA reads TGTGCCAGCAGCACCGAAGAGTCCTATAATTCACCCCTCCACTTT. V is TRBV6-5 and J is TRBJ1-6, with D uncertain. CDR1 MNHEY and CDR2 SVGAGI come from the germline V gene. The CDR3 runs to 15 residues. Trimming took 6 bases from V and 1 from J, leaving 10 bases between them.